The source of this T cell receptor beta chain is a study of graft-versus-host responses after intestinal transplantation (dated by TCRdb to the early 2020s). The study in broad terms: Recipients received multivisceral, liver-intestinal, or isolated intestinal transplants. Anti-thymocyte globulin induction was given to all recipients, followed by maintenance tacrolimus and steroids for 2 to 4 years. Bulk TCR-beta CDR3 sequencing was used to track graft-versus-host and host-versus-graft alloreactive T cell clones in the graft, circulation and bone marrow after intestinal transplantation. To identify alloreactive clones, pre-transplant mixed lymphocyte reaction products were sequenced and then compared with unstimulated pre-transplant donor and recipient T cells. Of the approximately 25 intestinal transplant recipients enrolled in the cohort, one of whom was a retransplant, a few patients without pretransplant specimens were excluded. Donor T cell macrochimerism was defined as a peak of at least 4% donor T cells among recipient peripheral blood mononuclear cells. Rather than going through the commercial service, samples from a few later patients were sequenced in-house on an Illumina MiSeq and processed with MiXCR.

The sample's time point label, decoded: cells obtained before transplantation from donor or recipient. CD3+CD4+ and CD3+CD8+ populations were FACS-sorted from unstimulated pre-transplant donor and recipient cells taken from spleen or lymph nodes. With regard to this clone: Its binding antigen is unknown. No per-base quality is available; no much larger clone lies one base away.

V and J lose 1 base and 1 base, and a span of 11 bases separates them. In the germline V gene, CDR1 corresponds to SGDLS and CDR2 to YYNGEE. There are 15 amino acids in the CDR3, from cysteine to phenylalanine inclusive. Left in the record is the CDR3 DNA by itself, 45 bases read in frame from the first base. Overall study outcomes, separate from this receptor: High GvH to HvG T cell clonal ratios were observed in the allografts of patients with donor T cell macrochimerism. Early after transplant, peak levels of circulating GvH clones were found to be associated with declines in HvG clones. Conclusions were limited by the relatively low number and heterogeneity of intestinal transplant patients. GvH clones turned up in recipient bone marrow, with some appearing earlier in ileal mucosa or blood, a pattern consistent with an intestinal mucosal origin.

The library was generated by the immunoSEQ multiplex PCR assay. In most patients, genomic DNA was isolated using the Qiagen DNeasy Blood and Tissue Kit and sent frozen to Adaptive Biotechnologies for TCR sequencing. For most patients, genomic DNA was subjected to high-throughput TCR-beta CDR3 sequencing by Adaptive Biotechnologies. Under the source paper's analysis protocol: TCR sequencing data were retrieved from Adaptive's ImmunoSEQ software for around 18 patients, whereas a few other patients were processed with MiXCR and VDJtools. To correct CD4 versus CD8 sorting errors, sequences present in both subsets at a frequency ratio below 5:1 were removed. CDR3 nucleotide sequences shared by donor and recipient were removed because the origin of these sequences could not be assigned. Alloreactive clones required at least 2-fold expansion over unstimulated cells and minimum CFSE-low frequency of 0.002% (template counts) or 0.001% (read counts). Mappable clones were those detected in sequenced pre-transplant spleen, lymph node, or MLR CFSE-low populations of the donor or recipient. The cumulative frequency of alloreactive clones was calculated as a percentage of all sequences, weighted by copy number. This immuneACCESS table, as held by TCRdb, lists in-frame sequences with V and J called but not all clones. Of the missing ones, under half trace to an unresolved V gene in checked studies; the others have no known cause. Clone size and the V and J calls come from that table; the DNA yielded D and trimming. The sample contains 95,000 to 110,000 clones, roughly 87% of them found a single time. The ten largest clonotypes hold over 0.8% of the sample.

The sequencing here drew on unstimulated CD4+ T cells sorted from spleen or lymph node cells, taken before intestinal transplant. This sequence originates from a human donor who received an intestinal transplant. This sequence uses TRBV9 and TRBJ2-5; D gene: possibly TRBD2, on 5 matching bases. The CDR3 protein is CASSVRQEAQETQYF. The nucleotides read TGTGCCAGCAGCGTACGCCAGGAGGCCCAAGAGACCCAGTACTTC.